What follows are 3 T cell receptor beta chains derived from one specimen sequenced in a study of identical twins. MiXCR, run by TCRdb on the 5' RACE reads, gives a single entry per CDR3 protein. Of 200,000 to 300,000 distinct CDR3 sequences in the sample, about 13% are singletons; the top ten hold around 4%. Another study also made use of these data, one on yellow fever vaccine responses in identical twins.

The sample consisted of memory (CD45RO+) T cells sorted from blood. The receptor set was obtained from a woman aged 18-29 years in good health.

The chain uses TRBV27 and TRBJ2-1; D is unclear. V lost 3 bases to trimming and J lost 6 bases, with 12 bases between them. CDR1 and CDR2 (germline): MNHEY, SMNVEV (reference sequence). This CDR3 comprises 14 residues. Here the CDR3 DNA reads TGTGCCAGCAGTTTGAAGCAGTCTGGCAATGAGCAGTTCTTC. As protein: CASSLKQSGNEQFF.

The sample holds a few counts of this clonotype. The chain recombines TRBV20-1 with TRBJ2-1; D is possibly TRBD1 or TRBD2 (6 bases each). CDR1 is DFQATT, CDR2 SNEGSKA, per germline (reference sequence). The CDR3 contains 12 residues. Trimming took off 5 bases at V and 15 bases at J, with 20 bases between the two ends. The CDR3 DNA reads TGCAGTGCTGGACGTAACCCGGGGGCGGCGTTCTTC. It codes for CSAGRNPGAAFF.

The J gene is TRBJ2-7, the V gene TRBV30; no clear D. V lost 1 base, J lost 7 bases, and 14 bases lay in between. The CDR3 covers 13 residues. The germline CDR1 and CDR2 sequences are GTSNPN and SVGIG (reference sequence). CDR3 coding DNA: TGTGCCTGGAGTGCGTCAGCTGTGGGAGAGCAGTACTTC. This translates into CAWSASAVGEQYF. The full variable domain, its missing parts supplied by reference TRBV30 and TRBJ2-7, is SQTIHQWPATLVQPVGSPLSLECTVEGTSNPNLYWYRQAAGRGLQLLFYSVGIGQISSEVPQNLSASRPQDRQFILSSKKLLLSDSGFYLCAWSASAVGEQYFGPGTRLTVT.